This passage covers 8 T cell receptor beta chains from one sample sequenced in a study of cytomegalovirus exposure and HLA in healthy donors. PCR used 60 Vbeta primers and 13 Jbeta primers. Generated by immunoSEQ multiplex PCR, the TCRdb table keeps only in-frame clones and is missing some. This sample has approximately 120,000 clones, with around 75% found just once. Sequenced input: PBMCs. The receptors shown here come from a man younger than 40 in good health and CMV-seronegative.

In nucleotides, the CDR3 is TGCGCCAGCAGCCCCGACAGGGGGTTCACTGAAGCTTTCTTT. This encodes CASSPDRGFTEAFF. J is TRBJ1-1 and V is TRBV5-1, with TRBD1 matching 9 bases. V lost 4 bases to trimming and J lost 4 bases; unmatched junction nucleotides: 5. This CDR3 contains 14 residues. Germline V CDR1 and CDR2: SGHRS, YFSETQ.

V and J are TRBV2 and TRBJ2-3; 10 nucleotides align to TRBD1. The J segment lost 4 bases and the V segment lost 3 bases, leaving 4 bases of the junction unmatched. The CDR3 totals 15 residues. CDR1 and CDR2 from the germline V gene are SNHLY and FYNNEI. CDR3 sequence (DNA): TGTGCCAGCAGTGATGGACAGGGGGGATCAGATACGCAGTATTTT. Its protein product is CASSDGQGGSDTQYF.

This clone was counted only a few times. The chain is built from TRBV9 and TRBJ2-5; 15 bases fit TRBD2. Germline loops: CDR1 SGDLS, CDR2 YYNGEE. The CDR3 is made up of 17 amino acids. V lost 2 bases and J lost 2; bases outside the gene matches: 4. CDR3 DNA sequence: TGTGCCAGCAGCGTGGGACTAGCGGGGGGCGGGCAAGAGACCCAGTACTTC. Protein: CASSVGLAGGGQETQYF.

The V gene is TRBV25-1, the J gene TRBJ2-3; TRBD2 agrees at 9 bases. The CDR3 runs to 18 residues. Germline V gives CDR1 MGHDK, CDR2 SYGVNS. Trimming removed 3 bases from V and 2 bases from J; junction bases left unmatched: 12. CDR3 DNA sequence: TGTGCCAGCAGTGACCTCGTGACTAGCGGTGGTGACACAGATACGCAGTATTTT. This encodes CASSDLVTSGGDTDTQYF.

This clone came up once. The J gene is TRBJ2-5, the V gene TRBV7-3, with D possibly matching TRBD1 (5 bases). V lost 3 bases and J lost 1, with 9 bases in between. The length of the CDR3 is 14 residues. From germline, CDR1 is SGHTA and CDR2 FQGTGA. CDR3 amino acids: CASSFAGAQETQYF. In nucleotides, the CDR3 is TGTGCCAGCAGCTTTGCTGGGGCCCAAGAGACCCAGTACTTC.

This chain connects TRBV29-1 to TRBJ2-6; no definite D call. With 4 bases removed from V and 2 bases from J, the gap between germline ends came to 6 bases. The CDR3 is 13 residues long. Germline V gene data show CDR1 as SQVTM and CDR2 as ANQGSEA. For the CDR3, the DNA is TGCAGCGTTGGGCTTCCTGGGGCCAACGTCCTGACTTTC. It specifies CSVGLPGANVLTF.

Written as DNA, the CDR3 is TGTGCCAGCAGCCCTACGACAGGGAACTATGGCTACACCTTC. This sequence encodes CASSPTTGNYGYTF. The rearrangement joins TRBV7-8 to TRBJ1-2; 7 bases agree with TRBD1. The germline gives CDR1 SGHVS, CDR2 FQNEAQ. Losses at the gene ends were 5 bases for V and 2 bases for J; bases not matched to a gene: 5. The CDR3 consists of 14 residues.

The chain employs TRBV6-6 and TRBJ2-4, with TRBD1 as a possible D gene (6 bases). CDR3 length: 15 amino acids. V lost 10 bases and J 7 bases, leaving 23 bases between the germline ends. Germline lookup yields CDR1 MNHNY and CDR2 SVGAGI (reference sequence). The CDR3 sequence: CATSVELDSRNIQYF. DNA of the CDR3: TGTGCCACCTCCGTCGAATTGGACAGCAGGAACATTCAGTACTTC.